This TCR beta chain was obtained from a study of T cell responses to AZD1222 COVID-19 vaccine. Here immunoSEQ multiplex PCR was the method, and the copy in TCRdb shows in-frame clones only, minus some. In the table there are roughly 270,000 clones, around 93% of which are singletons. The V gene lost 4 bases and the J gene lost 6 bases, with 12 bases spanning the gap. This CDR3 region has 12 residues. Germline CDR1 SQVTM, CDR2 ANQGSEA. This clone was recorded once. The receptor's source is an adult who received the AZD1222 COVID-19 vaccine. This material consisted of peripheral blood, taken 28 days after the second AZD1222 dose. The rearrangement joins TRBV29-1 to TRBJ1-2, with unresolved D. For the CDR3, the DNA is TGCAGCGTTGTGCTCCCTACGGATGGCTACACCTTC. It translates to CSVVLPTDGYTF.